This entry features one T cell receptor beta chain sequence. Cohort assignment relied on participant-reported clinical history. This specimen comes from a study of blood T cell repertoires in COVID-19. The wider study: The study drew acute and convalescent COVID-19 samples from the United States, Italy and Spain. PBMCs, B-cell-depleted T cells, or T cells were the source of the cDNA or gDNA that made up the material.

Measured with immunoSEQ multiplex PCR; TCRdb has only the in-frame clones, and not every one. Altogether 250,000 to 300,000 clones are present, around 84% being singletons, with the ten largest covering approximately 4%. The junction had 5 bases not matched to a gene; V was cut back by 3 bases and J by 5 bases. CDR3 size: 15 residues. Germline CDR1 and CDR2: LNHDA and SQIVND (reference sequence). The sequenced sample was PBMCs or T cells enriched from blood (not recorded which). The rearrangement joins TRBV19 to TRBJ2-2; 8 nucleotides agree with TRBD2. The TCR sequence derives from a man aged 30 to 39 with acute COVID-19. CDR3 in DNA: TGTGCCAGTAGTATCTCCGGGAGGGGAACCGGGGAGCTGTTTTTT. Its translation is CASSISGRGTGELFF.